These 20 T cell receptor beta chains share one sample of origin, sequenced in a study of OX40 agonist ivuxolimab in advanced cancers. Some clones are missing from TCRdb's copy, which holds only in-frame ones; the method was immunoSEQ multiplex PCR. The top ten clones hold around a fifth of a sample with about 30,000 clones, roughly 80% of them seen once. Material: CD4+ or CD8+ T cells sorted from blood, obtained in a trial of the OX40 agonist ivuxolimab. These receptors originate from an adult with an advanced solid tumor such as melanoma, head and neck, liver or kidney cancer.

The rearrangement joins TRBV5-4 to TRBJ2-7; 8 positions agree with TRBD2. Trimming cost V 2 bases and J 6 bases; bases outside gene matches: 1. In germline, CDR1 is SGHNT, CDR2 YYREEE (reference sequence). The CDR3 has 12 amino acids. The CDR3 spells CASSFGTSEQYF. For the CDR3, the DNA is TGTGCCAGCAGCTTCGGGACTAGCGAGCAGTACTTC. Full variable domain (outside the CDR3, taken from reference TRBV5-4 and TRBJ2-7): ETGVTQSPTHLIKTRGQQVTLRCSSQSGHNTVSWYQQALGQGPQFIFQYYREEENGRGNFPPRFSGLQFPNYSSELNVNALELDDSALYLCASSFGTSEQYFGPGTRLTVT.

Here the CDR3 DNA reads TGTGCCAGCAGTGACTCCGAAACAGATACGCAGTATTTT. It codes for CASSDSETDTQYF. The chain carries TRBV6-4 and TRBJ2-3; D gene uncertain. CDR3 length: 13 amino acids. Per the germline V gene, CDR1 is MRHNA and CDR2 is SNTAGT. The V and J ends lost 0 bases and 3 bases respectively, with 4 bases between them.

V and J are TRBV7-6 and TRBJ2-5, with D unresolved. The CDR3 sequence is 16 residues long. V dropped 1 base and J dropped 5 bases, with 17 bases sitting between them. The germline CDR1 and CDR2 sequences are SGHVS and FNYEAQ. The CDR3 loop is CASSLVSIQLWETQYF. In DNA form, the CDR3 reads TGTGCCAGCAGCTTAGTTTCGATTCAGTTGTGGGAGACCCAGTACTTC.

The chain links TRBV9 to TRBJ2-2; D is unclear. Trimming cost V 1 base and J 7 bases, with 11 bases left between them. CDR1 is SGDLS, CDR2 YYNGEE, per germline. The CDR3 totals 14 residues. CDR3 residues: CASSVINQDGELFF. The CDR3 DNA sequence: TGTGCCAGCAGCGTAATCAATCAGGACGGGGAGCTGTTTTTT.

CDR3 nucleotide sequence: TGCGCCAGCAGTGATGGGACAGCGAACACTGAAGCTTTCTTT. This encodes CASSDGTANTEAFF. The chain links TRBV10-1 to TRBJ1-1; 7 positions agree with TRBD1. The CDR3 is 14 residues long. Germline CDR1 reads WNHNN; CDR2 reads SYGVQD (reference sequence). The trim removed 3 bases at V and 1 base at J, leaving 2 bases unmatched.

CDR3 bases: TGTGCCAGCAGTAGGGACGCTGGGGCCAACGTCCTGACTTTC. This sequence encodes CASSRDAGANVLTF. The chain carries TRBV9 and TRBJ2-6; the D call may be TRBD1 or TRBD2 (5 bases each). The CDR3 is 14 residues long. From germline, CDR1 is SGDLS and CDR2 YYNGEE. Trimming took 5 bases from V and 2 from J, leaving 8 bases between them. The full variable domain, rest sourced from reference TRBV9 and TRBJ2-6, is DSGVTQTPKHLITATGQRVTLRCSPRSGDLSVYWYQQSLDQGLQFLIQYYNGEERAKGNILERFSAQQFPDLHSELNLSSLELGDSALYFCASSRDAGANVLTFGAGSRLTVL.

The J gene is TRBJ2-7, the V gene TRBV29-1, with D unresolved. V was clipped by 2 bases and J by 9 bases, with 17 bases between them. The CDR3 sequence is 13 residues long. Germline CDR1 and CDR2: SQVTM and ANQGSEA. The CDR3 sequence is CSVETRPGGRQYF. CDR3 nucleotide sequence: TGCAGCGTTGAAACCCGACCCGGCGGCCGGCAGTACTTC.

This chain uses TRBV11-2 with TRBJ2-3; D not resolved. Germline-derived CDR1 and CDR2 are SGHAT and FQNNGV. The CDR3 extends over 13 amino acids. Trimming took off 2 bases at V and 3 bases at J, with 6 bases between the two ends. CDR3 residues: CASSLFLTDTQYF. Here the CDR3 DNA reads TGTGCCAGCAGCTTATTTTTAACAGATACGCAGTATTTT.

The rearrangement uses TRBV6-1 and TRBJ2-7; no reliable D call. V gave up 2 bases and J gave up 1 base, with 3 bases separating them. The CDR3 spans 12 residues. Germline V gene lookup returns CDR1 MNHNS and CDR2 SASEGT. This CDR3 reads CASSETSYEQYF. CDR3 nucleotide sequence: TGTGCCAGCAGTGAAACTTCCTACGAGCAGTACTTC.

The chain couples TRBV28 to TRBJ1-3; D unresolved. The CDR3 length is 14 residues. CDR1 is MDHEN and CDR2 is SYDVKM in the germline V gene. V lost 3 bases and J 0 bases, leaving 6 bases between the germline ends. CDR3: CASSFVVSGNTIYF. The DNA for the CDR3 is TGTGCCAGCAGTTTTGTAGTCTCTGGAAACACCATATATTTT.

This clone was observed once. Germline and junction disagree at one end, which may indicate a read error. The rearrangement links TRBV7-7 to TRBJ2-7, with D perhaps given as TRBD1 or TRBD2 (5 bases each). CDR1 SSHAT and CDR2 FNYEAQ come from the germline V gene (reference sequence). The CDR3 is made up of 14 amino acids. The chain's CDR3 is CASSLVDSGYEQYF. The CDR3 nucleotides read TGTGCTAGCAGCTTAGTTGACAGCGGCTACGAGCAGTACTTC.

The V gene is TRBV7-3, the J gene TRBJ2-1; 11 nucleotides agree with TRBD2. The CDR3 is made up of 15 amino acids. The V gene end was trimmed by 1 base and the J gene end by 11 bases; junction bases not matched to a gene: 7. Germline CDR1 reads SGHTA; CDR2 reads FQGTGA. The CDR3 nucleotides are TGTGCCAGCAGCTTAATGGCCCTAGCGGGGGGCCAGCAGTTCTTC. Protein sequence: CASSLMALAGGQQFF.

This sequence joins TRBV30 and TRBJ2-7, with D perhaps being TRBD1 or TRBD2 (5 bases each). The CDR3 totals 15 residues. The germline CDR1 and CDR2 sequences are GTSNPN and SVGIG (reference sequence). V lost 5 bases and J lost 0, with 17 bases in between. The CDR3 is CAWSSGTLSSYEQYF. DNA for the CDR3: TGTGCCTGGTCCTCCGGGACCCTGAGCTCCTACGAGCAGTACTTC.

The V call is TRBV28, the J call TRBJ1-5, with D unclear. The CDR3 consists of 12 residues. Germline V gene data show CDR1 as MDHEN and CDR2 as SYDVKM. The V and J ends lost 8 bases and 1 base respectively, with 6 bases between them. The CDR3 loop reads CASDLSNQPQHF. CDR3 nucleotides: TGTGCCAGCGATTTGAGCAATCAGCCCCAGCATTTT.

Here the CDR3 DNA reads TGTGCCAGCAGCCACACTAGCGGGAGACCCTACGAGCAGTACTTC. Encoded protein: CASSHTSGRPYEQYF. The rearrangement links TRBV14 to TRBJ2-7; 11 bases map to TRBD2. The CDR3 consists of 15 residues. Germline lookup yields CDR1 SGHDN and CDR2 FVKESK. Trimming took 3 bases from V and 2 from J; bases not matched to a gene: 3. Full variable domain (outside the CDR3, taken from reference TRBV14 and TRBJ2-7): EAGVTQFPSHSVIEKGQTVTLRCDPISGHDNLYWYRRVMGKEIKFLLHFVKESKQDESGMPNNRFLAERTGGTYSTLKVQPAELEDSGVYFCASSHTSGRPYEQYFGPGTRLTVT.

The chain links TRBV2 to TRBJ2-7; the match to TRBD1 covers 12 bases. J lost 4 bases, V lost 3 bases, and 7 bases had no gene match. CDR1 is SNHLY and CDR2 is FYNNEI in the germline V gene. The CDR3 is made up of 16 amino acids. CDR3 DNA: TGTGCCAGCAGTGATCACGGGACAGGGGGCAGGTACGAGCAGTACTTC. This translates into CASSDHGTGGRYEQYF.

The V gene is TRBV4-3, the J gene TRBJ2-3, with D maybe TRBD2 (6 bases). The CDR3 sequence is 15 residues long. V was shortened by 1 base and J by 2 bases, with 10 bases between the two germline ends. Germline lookup yields CDR1 LGHNA and CDR2 YSLEER. CDR3 protein: CASSQVAENTDTQYF. The CDR3 DNA is TGCGCCAGCAGCCAAGTAGCGGAGAACACAGATACGCAGTATTTT.

This chain links TRBV11-2 with TRBJ2-7, with D unresolved. Trimming pared 3 bases from V and 5 bases from J, leaving 17 bases between. Germline CDR1 and CDR2: SGHAT and FQNNGV. The CDR3 totals 15 residues. This CDR3 is CASSLSDGYHDEQYF. Written as DNA, the CDR3 is TGTGCCAGCAGCTTGTCGGACGGATACCATGACGAGCAGTACTTC.

The chain combines TRBV4-1 with TRBJ2-1; D remains unclear. Trimming stripped 1 base from V and 7 bases from J, with 5 bases between. Germline V gene lookup returns CDR1 MGHRA and CDR2 YSYEKL. The CDR3 is made up of 12 amino acids. In nucleotides, the CDR3 is TGCGCCAGCAGCCAAGTTGCTAATGAGCAGTTCTTC. This gives the protein CASSQVANEQFF.

This sequence joins TRBV4-1 and TRBJ2-5; 12 positions agree with TRBD2. V shed 2 bases, J shed 5 bases, and the junction held 9 bases outside the gene matches. The CDR3 sequence is 17 residues long. CDR1 and CDR2 (germline): MGHRA, YSYEKL. CDR3 DNA sequence: TGCGCCAGCAGCCAACCCTATCGACTAGCGGGAGTGGAGACCCAGTACTTC. This codes for CASSQPYRLAGVETQYF.